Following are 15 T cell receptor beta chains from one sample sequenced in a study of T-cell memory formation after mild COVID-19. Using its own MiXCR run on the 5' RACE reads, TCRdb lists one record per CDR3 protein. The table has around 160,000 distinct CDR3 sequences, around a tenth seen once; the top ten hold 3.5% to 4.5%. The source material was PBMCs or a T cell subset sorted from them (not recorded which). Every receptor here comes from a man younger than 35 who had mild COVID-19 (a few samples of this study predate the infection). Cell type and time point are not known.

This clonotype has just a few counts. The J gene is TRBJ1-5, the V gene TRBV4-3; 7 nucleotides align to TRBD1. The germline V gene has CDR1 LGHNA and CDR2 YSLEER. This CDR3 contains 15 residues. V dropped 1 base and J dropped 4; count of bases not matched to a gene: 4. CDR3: CASSQVSGGNQPQHF. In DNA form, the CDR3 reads TGCGCCAGCAGCCAAGTTTCAGGGGGAAATCAGCCCCAGCATTTT.

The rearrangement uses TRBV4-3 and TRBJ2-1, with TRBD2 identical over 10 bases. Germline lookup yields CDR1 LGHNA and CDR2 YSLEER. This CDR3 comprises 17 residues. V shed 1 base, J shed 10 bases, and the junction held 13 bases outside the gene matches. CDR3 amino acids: CASSQVSSGGMLIEQFF. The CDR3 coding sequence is TGCGCCAGCAGCCAAGTTAGTAGCGGGGGGATGTTAATAGAGCAGTTCTTC.

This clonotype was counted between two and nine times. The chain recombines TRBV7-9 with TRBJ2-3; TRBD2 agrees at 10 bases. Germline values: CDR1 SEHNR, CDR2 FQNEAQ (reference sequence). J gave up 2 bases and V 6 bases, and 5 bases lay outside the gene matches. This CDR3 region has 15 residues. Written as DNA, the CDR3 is TGTGCCAGCAGAAACCTAGCGGGGGACACAGATACGCAGTATTTT. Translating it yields CASRNLAGDTDTQYF. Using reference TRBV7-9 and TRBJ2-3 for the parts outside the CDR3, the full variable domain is DTGVSQNPRHKITKRGQNVTFRCDPISEHNRLYWYRQTLGQGPEFLTYFQNEAQLEKSRLLSDRFSAERPKGSFSTLEIQRTEQGDSAMYLCASRNLAGDTDTQYFGPGTRLTVL.

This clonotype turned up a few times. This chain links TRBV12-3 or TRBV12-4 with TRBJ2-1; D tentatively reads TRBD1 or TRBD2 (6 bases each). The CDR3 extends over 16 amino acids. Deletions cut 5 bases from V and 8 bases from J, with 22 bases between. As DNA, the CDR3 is TGTGCCAGCAGTCCACGACGCACCTGGGGGGCCTATGAGCAGTTCTTC. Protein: CASSPRRTWGAYEQFF.

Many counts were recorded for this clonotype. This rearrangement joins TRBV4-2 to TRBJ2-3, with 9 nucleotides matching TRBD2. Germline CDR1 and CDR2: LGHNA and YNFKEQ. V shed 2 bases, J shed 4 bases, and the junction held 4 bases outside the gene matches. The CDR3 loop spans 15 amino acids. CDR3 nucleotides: TGTGCCAGCAGCCAATCCCTAGCGGGGCCAGATACGCAGTATTTT. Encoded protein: CASSQSLAGPDTQYF.

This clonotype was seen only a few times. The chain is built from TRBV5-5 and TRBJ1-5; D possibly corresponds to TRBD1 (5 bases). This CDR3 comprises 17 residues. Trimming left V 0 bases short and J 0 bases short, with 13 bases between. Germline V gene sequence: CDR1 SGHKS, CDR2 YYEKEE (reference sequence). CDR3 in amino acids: CASSLGGRYNSNQPQHF. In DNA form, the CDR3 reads TGTGCCAGCAGCTTGGGGGGACGGTATAATAGCAATCAGCCCCAGCATTTT.

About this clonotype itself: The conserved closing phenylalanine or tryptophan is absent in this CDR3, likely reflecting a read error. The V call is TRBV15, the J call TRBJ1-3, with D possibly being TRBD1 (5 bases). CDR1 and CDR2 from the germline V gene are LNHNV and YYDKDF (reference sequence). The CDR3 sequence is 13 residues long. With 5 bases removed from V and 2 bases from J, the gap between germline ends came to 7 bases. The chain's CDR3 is CATSRGAGNTIYI. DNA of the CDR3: TGTGCCACCAGCCGGGGGGCTGGAAACACCATATATATT.

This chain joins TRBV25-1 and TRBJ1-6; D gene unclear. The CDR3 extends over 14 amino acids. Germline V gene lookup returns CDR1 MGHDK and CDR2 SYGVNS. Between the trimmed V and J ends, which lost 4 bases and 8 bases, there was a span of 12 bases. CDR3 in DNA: TGTGCCAGCAGTGCGGCTAAAAGGGATTCACCCCTCCACTTT. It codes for CASSAAKRDSPLHF. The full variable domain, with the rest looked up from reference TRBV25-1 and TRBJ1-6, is EADIYQTPRYLVIGTGKKITLECSQTMGHDKMYWYQQDPGMELHLIHYSYGVNSTEKGDLSSESTVSRIRTEHFPLTLESARPSHTSQYLCASSAAKRDSPLHFGNGTRLTVT.

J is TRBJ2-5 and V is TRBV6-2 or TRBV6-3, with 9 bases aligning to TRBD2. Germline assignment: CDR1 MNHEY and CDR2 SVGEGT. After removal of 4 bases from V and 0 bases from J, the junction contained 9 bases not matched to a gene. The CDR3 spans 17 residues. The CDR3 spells CASSSFRLAGNQETQYF. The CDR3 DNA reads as TGTGCCAGCAGTTCCTTCCGGCTAGCGGGGAACCAAGAGACCCAGTACTTC.

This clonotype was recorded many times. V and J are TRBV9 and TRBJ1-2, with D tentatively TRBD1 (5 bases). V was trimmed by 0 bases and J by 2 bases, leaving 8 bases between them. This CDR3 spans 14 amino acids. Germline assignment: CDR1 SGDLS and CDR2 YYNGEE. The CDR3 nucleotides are TGTGCCAGCAGCGTAGCAGGGCAGAACTATGGCTACACCTTC. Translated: CASSVAGQNYGYTF.

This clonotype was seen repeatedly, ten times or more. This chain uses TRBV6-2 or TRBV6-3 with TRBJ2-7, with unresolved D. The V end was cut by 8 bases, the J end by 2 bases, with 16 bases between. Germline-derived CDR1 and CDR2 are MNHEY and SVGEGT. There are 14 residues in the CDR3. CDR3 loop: CASLPREHTYEQYF. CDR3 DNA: TGTGCCAGCCTACCCCGTGAACACACCTACGAGCAGTACTTC.

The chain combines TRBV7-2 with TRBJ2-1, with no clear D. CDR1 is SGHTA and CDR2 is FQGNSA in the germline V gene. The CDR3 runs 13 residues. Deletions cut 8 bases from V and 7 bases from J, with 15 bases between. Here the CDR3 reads CASLRWAGNEQFF. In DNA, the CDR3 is TGTGCCAGCCTCCGGTGGGCCGGGAATGAGCAGTTCTTC.

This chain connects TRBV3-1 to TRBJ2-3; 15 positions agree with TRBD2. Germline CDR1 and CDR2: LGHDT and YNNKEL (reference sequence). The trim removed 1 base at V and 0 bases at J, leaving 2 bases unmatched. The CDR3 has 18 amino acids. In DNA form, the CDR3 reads TGTGCCAGCAGCCAAGGCGGGACTAGCGGGGGGAGCACAGATACGCAGTATTTT. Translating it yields CASSQGGTSGGSTDTQYF.

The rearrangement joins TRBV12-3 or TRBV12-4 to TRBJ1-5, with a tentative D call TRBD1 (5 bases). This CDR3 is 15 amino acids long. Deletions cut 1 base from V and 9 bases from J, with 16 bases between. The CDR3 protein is CASSLGRGAGMPQHF. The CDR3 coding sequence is TGTGCCAGCAGTTTAGGTAGGGGCGCGGGGATGCCCCAGCATTTT.

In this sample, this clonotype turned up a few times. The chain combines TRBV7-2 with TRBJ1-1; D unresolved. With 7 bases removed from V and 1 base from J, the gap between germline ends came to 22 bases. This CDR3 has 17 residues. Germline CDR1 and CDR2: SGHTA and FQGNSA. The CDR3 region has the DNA TGTGCCAGCACGACAAGCGGGTTCTTTTATGGGAACACTGAAGCTTTCTTT. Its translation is CASTTSGFFYGNTEAFF.